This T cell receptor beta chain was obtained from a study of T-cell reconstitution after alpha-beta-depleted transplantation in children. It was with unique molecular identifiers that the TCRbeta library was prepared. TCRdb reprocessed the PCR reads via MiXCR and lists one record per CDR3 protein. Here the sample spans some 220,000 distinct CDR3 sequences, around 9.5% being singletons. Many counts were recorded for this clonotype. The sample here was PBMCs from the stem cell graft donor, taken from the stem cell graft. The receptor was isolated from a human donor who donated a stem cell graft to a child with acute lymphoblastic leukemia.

The CDR3 DNA is TGTGCCAGCAGCCAAGATTTAAGAGGGAAAGGCTACACCTTC. It translates to CASSQDLRGKGYTF. This chain connects TRBV3-1 to TRBJ1-2, with D uncertain. CDR1 LGHDT and CDR2 YNNKEL come from the germline V gene (reference sequence). The length of the CDR3 is 14 residues. The V end was cut by 0 bases, the J end by 8 bases, with 13 bases between.